This paragraph covers one T cell receptor beta chain sequence. CDR1 MDHEN and CDR2 SYDVKM come from the germline V gene. V was clipped by 3 bases and J by 2 bases, with 11 bases between them. This CDR3 region has 15 residues. This specimen belongs to a study of CD8 T cells in Susac syndrome. RNA totalling about 0.5 to 1 ug underwent reverse transcription with random hexamers. Via MiXCR, TCRdb re-called the immunoSEQ multiplex PCR reads, giving one row per CDR3 protein. The repertoire holds under 70,000 distinct CDR3 sequences, roughly 94% seen once, with 0.75% in the top ten. The chain has TRBV28 and TRBJ1-5; D call uncertain. This clonotype was sampled from a human donor with Susac syndrome. The source material was CD8+ T cells from PBMCs. In DNA form, the CDR3 reads TGTGCCAGCAGTTTTGAGAGGTCGGGCAATCAGCCCCAGCATTTT. Its translation: CASSFERSGNQPQHF.